This is a list of T cell receptor beta chains from one sample in a study of T cell changes during pregnancy in multiple sclerosis. Profiled with immunoSEQ multiplex PCR; TCRdb holds only in-frame clones, not every one. The profile shows tens of thousands of clones, about 90% of them singletons. The source material was CD4+ T cells from peripheral blood mononuclear cells, sampled before pregnancy. The receptors were sampled from a female donor with multiple sclerosis, enrolled in a pregnancy study. Both conserved end residues are part of each CDR3. D genes are given only for firm matches. Size is omitted from some rows. Given values are once, few, many or a class for expanded clones.

>medium-sized|TRBV18|TRBJ2-1|TRBD2
CASSPLPRGGSGGEQFF
TGTGCCAGCTCACCACTACCTCGAGGAGGTTCGGGAGGTGAGCAGTTCTTC
>.|TRBV30|TRBJ2-7|TRBD1
CAWSLGQGSSYEQYF
TGTGCCTGGAGTTTGGGACAGGGGAGTTCCTACGAGCAGTACTTC
>once|TRBV5-4|TRBJ2-5|.
CASSLDEQVGETQYF
TGTGCCAGCAGCTTAGACGAGCAGGTTGGGGAGACCCAGTACTTC
>.|TRBV6-6|TRBJ1-2|.
CASSPRRESYGYTF
TGTGCCAGCAGTCCGAGAAGGGAGTCGTATGGCTACACCTTC
>.|TRBV27|TRBJ2-7|.
CASSSDTPATVVHEQYF
TGTGCCAGCAGTTCCGACACCCCGGCGACAGTGGTCCACGAGCAGTACTTC
>.|TRBV6-1|TRBJ2-1|TRBD1
CASSEELTGGSYNEQFF
TGTGCCAGCAGTGAAGAGCTGACAGGGGGCTCCTACAATGAGCAGTTCTTC
>.|TRBV4-1|TRBJ1-4|TRBD1
CASSQALGTAGDEKLFF
TGCGCCAGCAGCCAAGCCCTCGGGACAGCGGGGGATGAAAAACTGTTTTTT
>.|TRBV28|TRBJ2-7|TRBD1
CASSLTGGAWDEQYF
TGTGCCAGCAGTTTAACAGGGGGCGCTTGGGACGAGCAGTACTTC
>.|TRBV28|TRBJ2-7|TRBD1
CAISSRGQGAGEQYF
TGTGCCATCTCAAGTAGGGGACAGGGGGCAGGGGAGCAGTACTTC
>.|TRBV6-1|TRBJ1-5|TRBD1
CASRGTGKDQPQHF
TGTGCCAGCAGAGGGACAGGGAAGGATCAGCCCCAGCATTTT
>.|TRBV27|TRBJ1-4|.
CASRHTSVNEKLFF
TGTGCCAGCAGACATACCAGCGTTAATGAAAAACTGTTTTTT
>few|TRBV21-1|TRBJ1-2|.
CASSKDPGNYGYTF
TGTGCCAGCAGCAAAGATCCAGGGAACTATGGCTACACCTTC
>.|TRBV9|TRBJ2-1|.
CASSRFSGVGPNEQFF
TGTGCCAGCAGCCGATTTAGCGGAGTTGGGCCAAATGAGCAGTTCTTC
>.|TRBV2|TRBJ2-7|.
CASGYGHQSYEQYF
TGTGCCAGCGGTTATGGACACCAATCCTACGAGCAGTACTTC
>.|TRBV7-2|TRBJ2-3|TRBD2
CASSHSGRAPDTQYF
TGTGCCAGCAGTCATAGCGGGAGGGCCCCAGATACGCAGTATTTT
>.|TRBV7-8|TRBJ2-1|TRBD2
CASSFLAGGLYNEQFF
TGTGCCAGCAGCTTCTTAGCGGGGGGTCTCTACAATGAGCAGTTCTTC
>once|TRBV29-1|TRBJ1-2|TRBD1
CSGRQGGAGYTF
TGCAGCGGAAGACAGGGTGGGGCCGGCTACACCTTC
>.|TRBV7-2|TRBJ2-2|.
CASSPTVVNTGELFF
TGTGCCAGCAGCCCCACGGTGGTGAACACCGGGGAGCTGTTTTTT
>.|TRBV5-4|TRBJ2-5|TRBD2
CASSRGGGLAGVETQYF
TGTGCCAGCAGCCGGGGGGGCGGACTAGCGGGAGTTGAGACCCAGTACTTC
>once|TRBV28|TRBJ1-1|TRBD1
CASSEGALNTEAFF
TGTGCCAGCAGTGAGGGGGCTTTGAACACTGAAGCTTTCTTT
>.|TRBV5-1|TRBJ2-3|.
CASSLLRGTDTQYF
TGCGCCAGCAGCCTGCTTCGGGGTACAGATACGCAGTATTTT
>.|TRBV29-1|TRBJ2-2|.
CSVGPGHNTGELFF
TGCAGCGTCGGGCCCGGACATAACACCGGGGAGCTGTTTTTT
>once|TRBV6-6|TRBJ1-1|.
CASSSLETGTEAFF
TGTGCCAGCAGTTCCCTAGAAACAGGCACTGAAGCTTTCTTT
>.|TRBV25-1|TRBJ1-4|.
CASSEYPTGTGTNEKLFF
TGTGCCAGCAGTGAATACCCCACCGGGACTGGAACTAATGAAAAACTGTTTTTT
>.|TRBV11-3|TRBJ2-7|.
CASSLGSREVVYEQYF
TGTGCCAGCAGCCTTGGGTCGAGGGAGGTTGTTTACGAGCAGTACTTC
>.|TRBV18|TRBJ2-5|TRBD1
CASSPGQGNGETQYF
TGTGCCAGCTCACCCGGACAGGGGAATGGAGAGACCCAGTACTTC
>.|TRBV28|TRBJ1-5|TRBD1
CASSLTGGYQPQHF
TGTGCCAGCAGCCTGACAGGGGGGTATCAGCCCCAGCATTTT
>.|TRBV6-5|TRBJ2-1|TRBD2
CASSSGTRVYNEQFF
TGTGCCAGCAGCAGCGGGACTAGGGTCTACAATGAGCAGTTCTTC
>.|TRBV11-2|TRBJ2-7|.
CASSLVGQNEQYF
TGTGCCAGCAGCTTAGTTGGACAGAACGAGCAGTACTTC
>.|TRBV7-2|TRBJ2-3|.
CASSPRQGGSTDTQYF
TGTGCCAGCAGCCCCCGACAGGGAGGTTCGACAGATACGCAGTATTTT
>.|TRBV5-1|TRBJ1-2|.
CASSATGSGYTF
TGCGCCAGCAGCGCAACAGGGTCTGGCTACACCTTC